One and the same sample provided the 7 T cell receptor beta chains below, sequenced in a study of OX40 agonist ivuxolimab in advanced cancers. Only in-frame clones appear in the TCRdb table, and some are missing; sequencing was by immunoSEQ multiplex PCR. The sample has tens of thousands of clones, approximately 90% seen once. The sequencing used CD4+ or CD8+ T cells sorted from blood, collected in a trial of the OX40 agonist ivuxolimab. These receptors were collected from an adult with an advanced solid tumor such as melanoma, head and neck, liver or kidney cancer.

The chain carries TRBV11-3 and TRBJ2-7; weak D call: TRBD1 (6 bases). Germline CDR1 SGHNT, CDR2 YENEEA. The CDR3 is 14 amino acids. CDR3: CASRTGRRSNRQYF. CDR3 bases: TGTGCGAGCCGAACAGGGCGACGATCGAACAGGCAGTACTTC.

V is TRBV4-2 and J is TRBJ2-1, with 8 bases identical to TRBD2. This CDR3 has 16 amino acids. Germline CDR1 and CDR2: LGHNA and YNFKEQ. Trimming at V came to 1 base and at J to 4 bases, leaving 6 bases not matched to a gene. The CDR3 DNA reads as TGTGCCAGCAGCCAAGTCGGGGGGGCGGTATACAATGAGCAGTTCTTC. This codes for CASSQVGGAVYNEQFF.

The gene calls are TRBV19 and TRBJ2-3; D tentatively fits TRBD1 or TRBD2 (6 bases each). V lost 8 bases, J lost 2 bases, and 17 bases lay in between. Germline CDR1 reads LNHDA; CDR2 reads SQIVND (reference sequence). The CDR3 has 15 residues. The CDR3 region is CASAPGGGVTDTQYF. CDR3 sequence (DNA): TGTGCCAGTGCCCCTGGAGGGGGAGTCACAGATACGCAGTATTTT.

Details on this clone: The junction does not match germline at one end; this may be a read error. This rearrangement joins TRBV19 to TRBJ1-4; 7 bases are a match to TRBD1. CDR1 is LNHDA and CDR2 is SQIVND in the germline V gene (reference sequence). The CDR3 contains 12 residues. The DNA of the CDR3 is TGTGCCAGTAGTACCTTCCCTCTCGACAGGGTTTTT. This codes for CASSTFPLDRVF.

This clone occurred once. As DNA, the CDR3 is TGTGCCAGCTCACCACCGGCTAGGAGAGAGACCCAGTACTTC. Translation: CASSPPARRETQYF. This rearrangement joins TRBV18 to TRBJ2-5; D remains unclear. Germline CDR1 KGHSH, CDR2 LQKENI. CDR3 length equals 14 residues. The V end was cut by 0 bases, the J end by 4 bases, with 9 bases between.

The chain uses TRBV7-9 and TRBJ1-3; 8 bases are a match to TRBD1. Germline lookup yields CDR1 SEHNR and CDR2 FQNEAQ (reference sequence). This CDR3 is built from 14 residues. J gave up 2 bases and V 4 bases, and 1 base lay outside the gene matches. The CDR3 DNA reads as TGTGCCAGCAGCTCGGACAGGGCTGGAAACACCATATATTTT. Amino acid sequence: CASSSDRAGNTIYF. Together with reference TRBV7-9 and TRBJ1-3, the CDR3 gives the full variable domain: DTGVSQNPRHKITKRGQNVTFRCDPISEHNRLYWYRQTLGQGPEFLTYFQNEAQLEKSRLLSDRFSAERPKGSFSTLEIQRTEQGDSAMYLCASSSDRAGNTIYFGEGSWLTVV.

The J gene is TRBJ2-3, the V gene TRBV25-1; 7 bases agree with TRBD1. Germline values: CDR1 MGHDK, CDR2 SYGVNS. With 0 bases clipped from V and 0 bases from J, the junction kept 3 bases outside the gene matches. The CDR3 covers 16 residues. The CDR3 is CASSEYLTGSTDTQYF. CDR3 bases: TGTGCCAGCAGTGAATATTTGACAGGGAGCACAGATACGCAGTATTTT.